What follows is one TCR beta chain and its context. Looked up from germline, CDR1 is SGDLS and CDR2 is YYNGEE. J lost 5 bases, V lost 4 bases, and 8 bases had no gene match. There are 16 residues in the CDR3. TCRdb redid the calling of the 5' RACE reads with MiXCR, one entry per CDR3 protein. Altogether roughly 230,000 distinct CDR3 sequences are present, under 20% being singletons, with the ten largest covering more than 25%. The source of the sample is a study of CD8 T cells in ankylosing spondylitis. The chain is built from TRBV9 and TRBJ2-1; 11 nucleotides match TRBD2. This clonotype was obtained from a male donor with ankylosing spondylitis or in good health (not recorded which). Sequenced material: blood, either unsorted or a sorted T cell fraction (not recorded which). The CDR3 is CASSPAGLAANNEQFF. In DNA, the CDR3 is TGTGCCAGCAGCCCCGCGGGACTAGCGGCGAACAATGAGCAGTTCTTC.